A selection of T cell receptor beta chains follows, all from one sample in a study of T-cell reconstitution after alpha-beta-depleted transplantation in children. MiXCR, applied by TCRdb to the PCR reads, yields one record per CDR3 protein. The table lists about 980,000 distinct CDR3 sequences, less than 30% of them singletons. The starting material was PBMCs, mostly from graft donor cells, obtained 360 days after TCRalphabeta/CD19-depleted stem cell transplant. The receptors come from a boy younger than two who had a stem cell transplant for SCID, so the T cells may come from the graft donor. The CDR3 runs from the conserved cysteine through the conserved F or W. The D gene is left open where the match is weak. Rows give clone size only sometimes, using once, few, many, or a class for an expanded clone.

J | V | D | size | DNA | CDR3
TRBJ1-2 | TRBV29-1 | - | few | TGCAGCGCGACAGAGCGCGCTTATGGCTACACCTTC | CSATERAYGYTF
TRBJ1-2 | TRBV7-9 | - | few | TGTGCCAGCAGCTTACAAGGCGGCTACACCTTC | CASSLQGGYTF
TRBJ2-7 | TRBV5-1 | TRBD2 | few | TGCGCCAGCAGCCTAGCGGGGGCCTCTACCTACGAGCAGTACTTC | CASSLAGASTYEQYF
TRBJ2-2 | TRBV28 | TRBD2 | - | TGTGCCAGCAGTTTATACCCCGGGACTAGCGGGGGGAGACGGGAGCTGTTTTTT | CASSLYPGTSGGRRELFF
TRBJ1-6 | TRBV10-3 | TRBD1 | few | TGTGCCATCAGTGAGGACAGGGATGGGAGTAATTCACCCCTCCACTTT | CAISEDRDGSNSPLHF
TRBJ2-5 | TRBV12-3/TRBV12-4 | - | - | TGTGCCAGCAGGCCATCTCTCCTGTACCAAGAGACCCAGTACTTC | CASRPSLLYQETQYF
TRBJ1-2 | TRBV11-2 | - | few | TGTGCCAGCAGCTTAGGGGTACAGAACTATGGCTACACCTTC | CASSLGVQNYGYTF
TRBJ2-3 | TRBV29-1 | - | few | TGCAGCGTTGAAGGCTCCGTAGGCAGCCTAACAGATACGCAGTATTTT | CSVEGSVGSLTDTQYF
TRBJ1-5 | TRBV5-1 | - | - | TGCGCCAGCCCTCCACAGGGAGAAGAAGGTCAGCCCCAGCATTTT | CASPPQGEEGQPQHF
TRBJ2-1 | TRBV10-3 | - | - | TGTGCCATCAGTGAGCGGGGGGCCGGCAATGAGCAGTTCTTC | CAISERGAGNEQFF
TRBJ2-1 | TRBV9 | - | many | TGTGCCAGCAGCGTCCTAGGGATAAGTGAGCAGTTCTTC | CASSVLGISEQFF
TRBJ2-7 | TRBV18 | TRBD1 | many | TGTGCCAGCTCATCTGGACAGGGGATGGTGAACGAGCAGTACTTC | CASSSGQGMVNEQYF
TRBJ2-3 | TRBV6-2/TRBV6-3 | TRBD2 | few | TGTGCCAGCGTCCTAGCGGGACTAGATACGCAGTATTTT | CASVLAGLDTQYF
TRBJ2-5 | TRBV10-3 | TRBD1 | few | TGTGCCATCAGTGTGGCAGGGGGTGGCGAGACCCAGTACTTC | CAISVAGGGETQYF
TRBJ1-1 | TRBV10-3 | - | few | TGTGCCTCGACGGAGGGCGATTCCATGAACACTGAAGCTTTCTTT | CASTEGDSMNTEAFF
TRBJ2-1 | TRBV28 | TRBD1 | - | TGTGCCAGCAGTTTGCCCCCTCTGCCTGGGACAGACTACAATGAGCAGTTCTTC | CASSLPPLPGTDYNEQFF
TRBJ2-1 | TRBV4-1 | - | - | TGCGCCAGCAGCCAAGGACACAATACTTTTAGGGACTACAATGAGCAGTTCTTC | CASSQGHNTFRDYNEQFF
TRBJ2-1 | TRBV28 | - | - | TGTGCCTCTGCAAACCGGGGGATCTCCTACAATGAGCAGTTCTTC | CASANRGISYNEQFF
TRBJ2-5 | TRBV7-2 | TRBD2 | few | TGTGCCAGCAGCTTGGGACTAGCGGGCATCGGGGAGACCCAGTACTTC | CASSLGLAGIGETQYF
TRBJ2-7 | TRBV7-2 | - | few | TGTGCCAGCAGTATGAGCTCCTACGAGCAGTACTTC | CASSMSSYEQYF
TRBJ1-5 | TRBV18 | TRBD1 | - | TGTGCCAGCTCACGGAAAAGGACAGGGAGCAATCAGCCCCAGCATTTT | CASSRKRTGSNQPQHF
TRBJ2-5 | TRBV29-1 | - | few | TGCAGCGCCAGGAGTGGGGGGGGCGCCCCGAAGACCCAGTACTTC | CSARSGGGAPKTQYF
TRBJ2-7 | TRBV20-1 | - | - | TGCAGTGCTAGGGGACCAACGGCCTACGAGCAGTACTTC | CSARGPTAYEQYF
TRBJ2-1 | TRBV2 | TRBD1 | - | TGTGCCAGCGAGGACAGGGAGGATAATGAGCAGTTCTTC | CASEDREDNEQFF
TRBJ2-4 | TRBV20-1 | - | - | TGCAGTGCTAGAGGACAGGTCAAAAACATTCAGTACTTC | CSARGQVKNIQYF
TRBJ2-3 | TRBV29-1 | - | few | TGCAGCGTTGGGGTCTCCTATAGCACAGATACGCAGTATTTT | CSVGVSYSTDTQYF
TRBJ1-2 | TRBV12-3/TRBV12-4 | - | - | TGTGCCAGCAGTTTTATCTCCGAGTTACACTTC | CASSFISELHF
TRBJ2-7 | TRBV6-5 | - | few | TGTGCCAGCAGTTACTCAACAGGGTCCACCTACGAGCAGTACTTC | CASSYSTGSTYEQYF
TRBJ2-1 | TRBV4-1 | TRBD2 | - | TGCGCCAGCAGCCAAGTCCGACTAGCGGGGGGTCCACCGGCCTACAATGAGCAGTTCTTC | CASSQVRLAGGPPAYNEQFF
TRBJ1-5 | TRBV30 | - | few | TGTGCCTGGAGTCATGGGCCAGCGGACAGCCCGATCGATCAGCCCCAGCATTTT | CAWSHGPADSPIDQPQHF
TRBJ1-4 | TRBV7-9 | - | - | TGTGCCAGCAGCCGTAACTCGGGGGAAAAACTGTTTTTT | CASSRNSGEKLFF
TRBJ2-7 | TRBV27 | - | few | TGTGCCAGCAGTTTATCTAGGGGCACATACGAGCAGTACTTC | CASSLSRGTYEQYF
TRBJ1-5 | TRBV4-2 | - | - | TGTGCCAGCAGCCCCTGGACAGACAATCAGCCCCAGCATTTT | CASSPWTDNQPQHF
TRBJ2-1 | TRBV27 | TRBD2 | - | TGTGCCAGCAGTTTATCGACGGGGGGGATAAGATTCTTC | CASSLSTGGIRFF
TRBJ2-7 | TRBV5-1 | - | - | TGCGCCAGCAGCTTAGACGGCTACTACGAGCAGTACTTC | CASSLDGYYEQYF
TRBJ1-1 | TRBV20-1 | - | few | TGCAGTGCTACAGACAGGACCAACACTGAAGCTTTCTTT | CSATDRTNTEAFF
TRBJ2-1 | TRBV5-1 | TRBD1 | - | TGCGCCAGCAGCTCGGGACAGCAATACAATGAGCAGTTCTTC | CASSSGQQYNEQFF
TRBJ1-1 | TRBV5-1 | - | - | TGCGCCAGCAGCTTGGCGGGGGAGTCCAGCACTGAAGCTTTCTTT | CASSLAGESSTEAFF
TRBJ2-5 | TRBV12-3/TRBV12-4 | - | once | TGTGCCAGCAGTTTAGCGGTATCCCGGGGGATCCAAGAGACCCAGTACTTC | CASSLAVSRGIQETQYF